The 20 T cell receptor beta chains given below trace back to one sample, sequenced in a study of early stage breast cancer tumors (dated by TCRdb to about 2017). The method was the immunoSEQ multiplex PCR assay. Entries here come from immuneACCESS through TCRdb and include only in-frame sequences with V and J called. Some clones fail to appear in such tables; in the studies checked, an unresolved V gene covers under half of the shortfall, and the cause of the remainder is unknown. In this sample the table shows roughly 57,000 clones, over 80% of which occur a single time. The ten top clones hold 4.5% to 5% of the sample. Sequencing was carried out using blood. These receptors all come from a person between 65 and 80 years old with breast cancer.

This chain links TRBV5-1 with TRBJ2-5; 8 bases fit TRBD2. This CDR3 contains 14 residues. V gave up 4 bases and J gave up 4 bases; unmatched junction bases: 6. Germline CDR1 reads SGHRS; CDR2 reads YFSETQ. The CDR3 DNA sequence: TGCGCCAGCAGCGCCGGACTAGCCGGAGAGACCCAGTACTTC. Protein sequence: CASSAGLAGETQYF.

The chain employs TRBV4-2 and TRBJ2-7; 11 nucleotides match TRBD2. The V gene end was trimmed by 1 base and the J gene end by 7 bases; junction bases not matched to a gene: 3. CDR1 is LGHNA and CDR2 is YNFKEQ in the germline V gene. The CDR3 runs to 14 residues. The CDR3 region has the DNA TGTGCCAGCAGCCAAGCGGGACTAGCGGTTGAGCAGTACTTC. Amino acids: CASSQAGLAVEQYF.

This chain links TRBV25-1 with TRBJ2-7; 9 nucleotides align to TRBD1. Germline V gene lookup returns CDR1 MGHDK and CDR2 SYGVNS. The CDR3 runs to 12 residues. V was clipped by 7 bases and J by 6 bases; unmatched bases: 4. The CDR3 nucleotides read TGTGCCAGCACAACAGGGGGCGGCGAGCAGTACTTC. Residues: CASTTGGGEQYF.

This clone was seen more than once but under ten times. V is TRBV7-9 and J is TRBJ2-3; 7 bases fit TRBD2. CDR3 length equals 16 residues. V trimming: 5 bases; J trimming: 1 base; junction bases outside the gene matches: 9. CDR1 is SEHNR and CDR2 is FQNEAQ in the germline V gene (reference sequence). The CDR3 bases are TGTGCCAGCAGCCCGGCCGGGACTACCCGCACAGATACGCAGTATTTT. It is translated as CASSPAGTTRTDTQYF.

This clone was detected only once. This chain uses TRBV11-3 with TRBJ2-7; TRBD1 agrees at 7 bases. The CDR3 contains 15 residues. J lost 2 bases, V lost 5 bases, and 9 bases had no gene match. The germline gives CDR1 SGHNT, CDR2 YENEEA. CDR3 loop: CASSRDSTPPYEQYF. CDR3 DNA: TGTGCCAGCAGCCGGGACAGCACTCCTCCCTACGAGCAGTACTTC.

J is TRBJ2-7 and V is TRBV9; D ambiguous. Germline V gene sequence: CDR1 SGDLS, CDR2 YYNGEE. Trimming cost V 4 bases and J 3 bases, with 14 bases left between them. CDR3 length: 14 residues. This chain's CDR3 is CASSRHSEGYEQYF. The CDR3 DNA is TGTGCCAGCAGCCGACACTCCGAAGGCTACGAGCAGTACTTC.

This clone was observed a single time. J is TRBJ2-3 and V is TRBV6-6, with a weak D call TRBD1 (6 bases). The CDR3 is made up of 16 amino acids. The V gene's germline CDR1 is MNHNY and CDR2 SVGAGI (reference sequence). Trimming left V 6 bases short and J 0 bases short, with 16 bases between. The CDR3 bases are TGTGCCAGCAGCCGCCCCAAGGGGGTGAGCACAGATACGCAGTATTTT. Translated, it gives CASSRPKGVSTDTQYF.

V is TRBV6-6 and J is TRBJ1-1; D unresolved. Germline assignment: CDR1 MNHNY and CDR2 SVGAGI (reference sequence). V dropped 6 bases and J dropped 1 base, with 6 bases sitting between them. This CDR3 is 12 amino acids long. DNA for the CDR3: TGTGCCAGCAGGGAGAGGAACACTGAAGCTTTCTTT. Translating gives CASRERNTEAFF.

The gene calls are TRBV18 and TRBJ2-3; 8 bases are shared with TRBD2. CDR3 length equals 16 residues. V shed 3 bases and J 3 bases; nucleotides not matched to a gene: 8. The germline CDR1 and CDR2 sequences are KGHSH and LQKENI. CDR3 DNA: TGTGCCAGCTCACCCCCGACCGGGAGGGGAACAGATACGCAGTATTTT. It is translated as CASSPPTGRGTDTQYF.

The gene calls are TRBV6-1 and TRBJ1-4; possibly TRBD1 for D (5 bases). This CDR3 region has 13 residues. Germline CDR1 reads MNHNS; CDR2 reads SASEGT. V lost 3 bases and J 10 bases, leaving 12 bases between the germline ends. The CDR3 region has the DNA TGTGCCAGCAGTGATGTCCAGGGAAGAAAACTGTTTTTT. Translating it yields CASSDVQGRKLFF.

The chain joins TRBV30 to TRBJ1-1, with unresolved D. The ends were cut back, 3 bases at V and 6 bases at J, with 11 bases in the middle. The CDR3 contains 12 residues. Germline V gene lookup returns CDR1 GTSNPN and CDR2 SVGIG (reference sequence). The CDR3 protein is CAWSFEIAEAFF. The CDR3 DNA sequence: TGTGCCTGGAGCTTCGAGATAGCTGAAGCTTTCTTT.

The V gene is TRBV18, the J gene TRBJ1-5; TRBD1 agrees at 9 bases. The length of the CDR3 is 16 residues. Trimming at V came to 3 bases and at J to 2 bases, leaving 5 bases not matched to a gene. Germline V CDR1 and CDR2: KGHSH, LQKENI. The CDR3 DNA follows: TGTGCCAGCTCACCTACAGGGGGCACGGGCAATCAGCCCCAGCATTTT. It yields the protein CASSPTGGTGNQPQHF.

The CDR3 DNA is TGTGCCAGCAGTCCCACAGGGGACCCCCTTACACCCCTCCACTTT. Protein sequence: CASSPTGDPLTPLHF. The chain uses TRBV7-9 and TRBJ1-6; 7 bases line up with TRBD1. Germline V gene data show CDR1 as SEHNR and CDR2 as FQNEAQ (reference sequence). The CDR3 sequence is 15 residues long. Germline trimming cut 6 bases from V and 11 bases from J; bases unmatched to any gene: 13. Complete variable domain (other parts from reference TRBV7-9 and TRBJ1-6): DTGVSQNPRHKITKRGQNVTFRCDPISEHNRLYWYRQTLGQGPEFLTYFQNEAQLEKSRLLSDRFSAERPKGSFSTLEIQRTEQGDSAMYLCASSPTGDPLTPLHFGNGTRLTVT.

J is TRBJ1-6 and V is TRBV5-6; the match to TRBD1 covers 10 bases. The trim removed 0 bases at V and 9 bases at J, leaving 6 bases unmatched. The CDR3 consists of 16 residues. Germline loops: CDR1 SGHDT, CDR2 YYEEEE. CDR3 coding DNA: TGTGCCAGCAGCTTGGAAGGGGGACAGGGGATTTCACCCCTCCACTTT. Its translation: CASSLEGGQGISPLHF.

V and J are TRBV5-4 and TRBJ2-5; 11 bases are shared with TRBD2. This CDR3 contains 15 residues. Per germline, CDR1 SGHNT and CDR2 YYREEE (reference sequence). J was trimmed by 3 bases and V by 1 base; bases with no gene match: 2. The CDR3, as DNA: TGTGCCAGCAGCTTGCTGACTAGCGGGGAAGAGACCCAGTACTTC. This codes for CASSLLTSGEETQYF.

The chain's CDR3 is CASSERGGGNTGELFF. The CDR3 DNA is TGTGCCAGCAGCGAGCGGGGCGGGGGGAACACCGGGGAGCTGTTTTTT. V is TRBV7-8 and J is TRBJ2-2; 7 nucleotides line up with TRBD2. Trimming cost V 5 bases and J 1 base; bases outside gene matches: 7. Germline V gives CDR1 SGHVS, CDR2 FQNEAQ. CDR3 length: 16 amino acids.

The rearrangement links TRBV19 to TRBJ2-3; TRBD2 agrees at 11 bases. This CDR3 spans 18 amino acids. J gave up 0 bases and V 3 bases, and 8 bases lay outside the gene matches. CDR1 and CDR2 (germline): LNHDA, SQIVND (reference sequence). CDR3 in amino acids: CASSMLTSGGPSTDTQYF. CDR3 nucleotides: TGTGCCAGTAGTATGTTAACTAGCGGGGGCCCTAGCACAGATACGCAGTATTTT.

The rearrangement links TRBV4-2 to TRBJ2-3, with 8 bases identical to TRBD2. J gave up 6 bases and V 3 bases, and 11 bases lay outside the gene matches. CDR1 is LGHNA, CDR2 YNFKEQ, per germline. The CDR3 runs 16 residues. Here the CDR3 DNA reads TGTGCCAGCAGCCATTCGCCGGGGGGGCCGGCTGATACGCAGTATTTT. Its translation: CASSHSPGGPADTQYF.

This chain links TRBV7-3 with TRBJ1-1; 7 bases fit TRBD1. V dropped 5 bases and J dropped 5; count of bases not matched to a gene: 8. The CDR3 covers 14 residues. Germline CDR1 SGHTA, CDR2 FQGTGA. The CDR3 sequence: CASSETGLRTEAFF. CDR3 DNA sequence: TGTGCCAGCAGCGAGACAGGGTTACGAACTGAAGCTTTCTTT. The whole variable domain, remainder taken from reference TRBV7-3 and TRBJ1-1, is GAGVSQTPSNKVTEKGKYVELRCDPISGHTALYWYRQSLGQGPEFLIYFQGTGAADDSGLPNDRFFAVRPEGSVSTLKIQRTERGDSAVYLCASSETGLRTEAFFGQGTRLTVV.

The V and J genes are TRBV18 and TRBJ2-2, with D possibly TRBD2 on 5 matching bases. The CDR3 loop spans 15 amino acids. The V gene lost 3 bases and the J gene lost 0 bases, with 8 bases spanning the gap. The germline V gene encodes CDR1 KGHSH and CDR2 LQKENI. In DNA form, the CDR3 reads TGTGCCAGCTCACCGGGAGCGGCGAACACCGGGGAGCTGTTTTTT. This codes for CASSPGAANTGELFF.